This is a list of T cell receptor beta chains from one sample in a study of blood T cell repertoires in COVID-19. Profiling relied on immunoSEQ multiplex PCR, and the TCRdb table lists in-frame clones only, not all of them. The sample has 100,000 or so clones, 75% to 90% seen once; the top ten hold around 1.9%. The sample consisted of peripheral blood. These receptors were collected from a woman aged 65 to 85 with active or convalescent COVID-19. Each CDR3 is given with its conserved first and last residue. The order of the fields is clone size, V gene, D gene, J gene, CDR3 DNA, CDR3 protein. D genes are given only for firm matches. Size values are once, few and many counts, or a class for expanded clones, and some rows have none.

abundance: NA
v_gene: TRBV5-1
d_gene: TRBD2
j_gene: TRBJ2-7
CDR3nt: TGCGCCAGCAGCGTGGGACTAGCGGGGGACCGGGACGAGCAGTACTTC
CDR3aa: CASSVGLAGDRDEQYF

abundance: NA
v_gene: TRBV28
d_gene: NA
j_gene: TRBJ2-7
CDR3nt: TGTGCCAGCAGTTTCGGAGGGTCGGCGAACTCCTACGAGCAGTACTTC
CDR3aa: CASSFGGSANSYEQYF

abundance: NA
v_gene: TRBV9
d_gene: NA
j_gene: TRBJ1-3
CDR3nt: TGTGCCAGCAGCGTAGGGGCCCGCTCTGGAAACACCATATATTTT
CDR3aa: CASSVGARSGNTIYF

abundance: NA
v_gene: TRBV5-1
d_gene: TRBD1
j_gene: TRBJ2-5
CDR3nt: TGCGCCAGCAGCCAGGACCCAGGACAGGGGGCCTCAGAGACCCAGTACTTC
CDR3aa: CASSQDPGQGASETQYF

abundance: NA
v_gene: TRBV28
d_gene: TRBD2
j_gene: TRBJ2-2
CDR3nt: TGTGCCAGCAGTTTTCCGGGACTAGCGGGGATCACCGGGGAGCTGTTTTTT
CDR3aa: CASSFPGLAGITGELFF

abundance: NA
v_gene: TRBV6-4
d_gene: NA
j_gene: TRBJ1-5
CDR3nt: TGTGCCAGCAGTGACCTCGACTTTGGACTTAGACCTTTCCCAGGGGATTGCAATCAGCCCCAGCATTTT
CDR3aa: CASSDLDFGLRPFPGDCNQPQHF

abundance: NA
v_gene: TRBV18
d_gene: TRBD1
j_gene: TRBJ2-7
CDR3nt: TGTGCCAGCTCACCGGGACAGGGGAGCTCCTACGAGCAGTACTTC
CDR3aa: CASSPGQGSSYEQYF

abundance: NA
v_gene: TRBV3-1/TRBV3-2
d_gene: NA
j_gene: TRBJ1-1
CDR3nt: TGTGCCAGCAGCCAACCAGGGTTCCCCCGGCAGCAGAACACTGAAGCTTTCTTT
CDR3aa: CASSQPGFPRQQNTEAFF

abundance: NA
v_gene: TRBV5-1
d_gene: NA
j_gene: TRBJ2-1
CDR3nt: TGCGCCAGCAGTCCGGGAAGCTCCTACAATGAGCAGTTCTTC
CDR3aa: CASSPGSSYNEQFF

abundance: NA
v_gene: TRBV11-2
d_gene: NA
j_gene: TRBJ2-1
CDR3nt: TGTGCCAGCAGCTCCTGGCAGAGTGGCGGTGAGCAGTTCTTC
CDR3aa: CASSSWQSGGEQFF

abundance: few
v_gene: TRBV5-1
d_gene: TRBD1
j_gene: TRBJ1-1
CDR3nt: TGCGCCAGCAGCAAGCGACAGGGGGCCAACACTGAAGCTTTCTTT
CDR3aa: CASSKRQGANTEAFF

abundance: NA
v_gene: TRBV28
d_gene: TRBD1
j_gene: TRBJ2-1
CDR3nt: TGTGCCAGCAGTACCTCGGACAGGTTTTACAATGAGCAGTTCTTC
CDR3aa: CASSTSDRFYNEQFF

abundance: NA
v_gene: TRBV4-1
d_gene: TRBD1
j_gene: TRBJ2-5
CDR3nt: TGCGCCAGCAGTACAGGGGTTTCGCCAGAGACCCAGTACTTC
CDR3aa: CASSTGVSPETQYF

abundance: once
v_gene: TRBV19
d_gene: NA
j_gene: TRBJ1-2
CDR3nt: TGTGCCAGTAGTATAATCTCGGAGGGGGGCTACACCTTC
CDR3aa: CASSIISEGGYTF

abundance: NA
v_gene: TRBV5-6
d_gene: NA
j_gene: TRBJ1-3
CDR3nt: TGTGCCAGCAGCTTGACCCGACAGACAGAGAACACCATATATTTT
CDR3aa: CASSLTRQTENTIYF

abundance: few
v_gene: TRBV2
d_gene: NA
j_gene: TRBJ2-2
CDR3nt: TGTGCCAGCAGTGAAGGCGGCAGACCCACCGGGGAGCTGTTTTTT
CDR3aa: CASSEGGRPTGELFF

abundance: NA
v_gene: TRBV27
d_gene: NA
j_gene: TRBJ1-1
CDR3nt: TGTGCCAGCAGTTTTTCGGGTGGCACTGAAGCTTTCTTT
CDR3aa: CASSFSGGTEAFF

abundance: few
v_gene: TRBV3-1/TRBV3-2
d_gene: NA
j_gene: TRBJ1-2
CDR3nt: TGTGCCAGCAGCCAAGACGGTGGCTACACCTTC
CDR3aa: CASSQDGGYTF

abundance: few
v_gene: TRBV30
d_gene: NA
j_gene: TRBJ2-5
CDR3nt: TGTGCCTGGAGTGTTTCTAGCTGGGAGACCCAGTACTTC
CDR3aa: CAWSVSSWETQYF

abundance: NA
v_gene: TRBV24-1
d_gene: NA
j_gene: TRBJ1-1
CDR3nt: TGTGCCACCAGTGATTTGAACGGGAAAGCTTTCTTT
CDR3aa: CATSDLNGKAFF

abundance: NA
v_gene: TRBV3-1/TRBV3-2
d_gene: TRBD2
j_gene: TRBJ2-3
CDR3nt: TGTGCCAGCAGCCAAGATAATGGGAAGATTGAGCGGGGGGGGCGAAGCACAGATACGCAGTATTTT
CDR3aa: CASSQDNGKIERGGRSTDTQYF

abundance: once
v_gene: TRBV18
d_gene: TRBD2
j_gene: TRBJ2-7
CDR3nt: TGTGCCAGCTCACCAGTCCTAGCGGGAGGGTCCTACGAGCAGTACTTC
CDR3aa: CASSPVLAGGSYEQYF

abundance: few
v_gene: TRBV24-1
d_gene: TRBD1
j_gene: TRBJ1-2
CDR3nt: TGTGCCACCAGTGATTTTAGACAGGGAGATGGCTACACCTTC
CDR3aa: CATSDFRQGDGYTF

abundance: NA
v_gene: TRBV28
d_gene: TRBD1
j_gene: TRBJ1-6
CDR3nt: TGTGCCAGCACCGTGACAGGGCTTAGCTCCTATAATTCACCCCTCCACTTT
CDR3aa: CASTVTGLSSYNSPLHF

abundance: NA
v_gene: TRBV28
d_gene: NA
j_gene: TRBJ2-3
CDR3nt: TGTGCCAGCAGTTTCGGCCTAGCCGCTTTTGAGGATACGCAGTATTTT
CDR3aa: CASSFGLAAFEDTQYF

abundance: once
v_gene: TRBV7-3
d_gene: NA
j_gene: TRBJ2-2
CDR3nt: TGTGCCAGCAGCTTACTCGCGAACACCGGGGAGCTGTTTTTT
CDR3aa: CASSLLANTGELFF

abundance: NA
v_gene: TRBV7-2
d_gene: TRBD2
j_gene: TRBJ2-1
CDR3nt: TGTGCCAGCAAATTAACCGCCGGGACTAGCGGACTAACGAATGAGCAGTTCTTC
CDR3aa: CASKLTAGTSGLTNEQFF

abundance: NA
v_gene: TRBV5-1
d_gene: TRBD2
j_gene: TRBJ2-7
CDR3nt: TGCGCCAGCAGCATTGGGGGACTAGCGGGGGCCGGCAAAACCTACGAGCAGTACTTC
CDR3aa: CASSIGGLAGAGKTYEQYF

abundance: NA
v_gene: TRBV27
d_gene: TRBD1
j_gene: TRBJ2-3
CDR3nt: TGTGCCAGCCGAATACTGACAGGGAATGCGGGAGATACGCAGTATTTT
CDR3aa: CASRILTGNAGDTQYF

abundance: few
v_gene: TRBV5-4
d_gene: NA
j_gene: TRBJ2-7
CDR3nt: TGTGCCAGCAGCTTGATAGTAAGTCCGGGGGAGCAGTACTTC
CDR3aa: CASSLIVSPGEQYF

abundance: NA
v_gene: TRBV7-2
d_gene: TRBD2
j_gene: TRBJ2-7
CDR3nt: TGTGCCAGCAGCTTCGGGGGGGAAGTATCGTACGAGCAGTACTTC
CDR3aa: CASSFGGEVSYEQYF

abundance: NA
v_gene: TRBV6-5
d_gene: TRBD2
j_gene: TRBJ2-7
CDR3nt: TGTGCCAGCAGTACTAGCGGGGTGGCCTACGAGCAGTACTTC
CDR3aa: CASSTSGVAYEQYF

abundance: NA
v_gene: TRBV5-4
d_gene: TRBD1
j_gene: TRBJ2-1
CDR3nt: TGTGCCAGCAGCAAAACAGGGGAGCTCTACAATGAGCAGTTCTTC
CDR3aa: CASSKTGELYNEQFF

abundance: NA
v_gene: TRBV2
d_gene: NA
j_gene: TRBJ1-4
CDR3nt: TGTGCCAGCAGTGCGTGGGGCACTAATGAAAAACTGTTTTTT
CDR3aa: CASSAWGTNEKLFF

abundance: NA
v_gene: TRBV18
d_gene: TRBD1
j_gene: TRBJ2-7
CDR3nt: TGTGCCAGCTCACCCCGACAGGGAACCTACGAGCAGTACTTC
CDR3aa: CASSPRQGTYEQYF

abundance: many
v_gene: TRBV7-3
d_gene: NA
j_gene: TRBJ2-1
CDR3nt: TGTGCCAGCAGCTTAACAGGGGACTACAATGAGCAGTTCTTC
CDR3aa: CASSLTGDYNEQFF

abundance: NA
v_gene: TRBV7-7
d_gene: TRBD1
j_gene: TRBJ2-1
CDR3nt: TGTGCTAGCAGCTCCGGGACAGGGGGCAACAATGAGCAGTTCTTC
CDR3aa: CASSSGTGGNNEQFF

abundance: NA
v_gene: TRBV18
d_gene: TRBD2
j_gene: TRBJ2-7
CDR3nt: TGTGCCAGCTCACCTACTAGCGGGAGCTCCTACGAGCAGTACTTC
CDR3aa: CASSPTSGSSYEQYF

abundance: NA
v_gene: TRBV24-1
d_gene: NA
j_gene: TRBJ2-3
CDR3nt: TGTGCCACCAGTGAGAGCAGGACGCAGTATTTT
CDR3aa: CATSESRTQYF

abundance: NA
v_gene: TRBV6-6
d_gene: TRBD1
j_gene: TRBJ1-6
CDR3nt: TGTGCCAGCAGGCCAGGGGGCGCCTATAATTCACCCCTCCACTTT
CDR3aa: CASRPGGAYNSPLHF

abundance: NA
v_gene: TRBV6-1
d_gene: TRBD1
j_gene: TRBJ2-7
CDR3nt: TGTGCCAGCAGTGAAGGGGTAGGGCGAACAGGGGGCTACGAGCAGTACTTC
CDR3aa: CASSEGVGRTGGYEQYF

abundance: NA
v_gene: TRBV28
d_gene: TRBD1
j_gene: TRBJ1-2
CDR3nt: TGTGCCAGCAGCTACAGGGGTACCTATGGCTACACCTTC
CDR3aa: CASSYRGTYGYTF

abundance: NA
v_gene: TRBV18
d_gene: TRBD1
j_gene: TRBJ2-6
CDR3nt: TGTGCCAGCTCCCCTTCTCGGGGACAGGCCAACTCTGGGGCCAACGTCCTGACTTTC
CDR3aa: CASSPSRGQANSGANVLTF

abundance: NA
v_gene: TRBV10-3
d_gene: NA
j_gene: TRBJ1-4
CDR3nt: TGTGCCATCAGTGCTGGGGCAGGGGCGGAAAAACTGTTTTTT
CDR3aa: CAISAGAGAEKLFF

abundance: NA
v_gene: TRBV11-2
d_gene: TRBD2
j_gene: TRBJ2-1
CDR3nt: TGTGCCAGCAGCTTAACGACCGGGGGGGGCAATGAGCAGTTCTTC
CDR3aa: CASSLTTGGGNEQFF

abundance: NA
v_gene: TRBV11-2
d_gene: TRBD1
j_gene: TRBJ2-1
CDR3nt: TGTGCCAGCAGCGTAAGGACAGGGCCCCACAATGAGCAGTTCTTC
CDR3aa: CASSVRTGPHNEQFF

abundance: NA
v_gene: TRBV9
d_gene: TRBD1
j_gene: TRBJ1-4
CDR3nt: TGTGCCAGCAGCGTAGGTCTGGGACAGTTGGGGGAAAAACTGTTTTTT
CDR3aa: CASSVGLGQLGEKLFF

abundance: NA
v_gene: TRBV2
d_gene: NA
j_gene: TRBJ1-2
CDR3nt: TGTGCCAGCAGTGACCAACAGGGTAACTATGGCTACACCTTC
CDR3aa: CASSDQQGNYGYTF

abundance: NA
v_gene: TRBV5-6
d_gene: TRBD1
j_gene: TRBJ1-5
CDR3nt: TGTGCCAGCAGCCCGGGACAGATGTACCAGCCCCAGCATTTT
CDR3aa: CASSPGQMYQPQHF

abundance: NA
v_gene: TRBV7-2
d_gene: NA
j_gene: TRBJ2-1
CDR3nt: TGTGCCAGCAGCTTAGTGTCGAGCTCCTACAATGAGCAGTTCTTC
CDR3aa: CASSLVSSSYNEQFF

abundance: NA
v_gene: TRBV10-3
d_gene: TRBD1
j_gene: TRBJ1-4
CDR3nt: TGTGCCATCAGGAAAGAGGGACAGAATGAAAAACTGTTTTTT
CDR3aa: CAIRKEGQNEKLFF

abundance: NA
v_gene: TRBV28
d_gene: NA
j_gene: TRBJ1-2
CDR3nt: TGTGCCAGCAGGGCACTAAACTATGGCTACACCTTC
CDR3aa: CASRALNYGYTF

abundance: NA
v_gene: TRBV5-1
d_gene: NA
j_gene: TRBJ1-3
CDR3nt: TGCGCCAGCAGCTTGGCCACGGGGGGCGCCGGAGAAAACACCATATATTTT
CDR3aa: CASSLATGGAGENTIYF

abundance: NA
v_gene: TRBV2
d_gene: TRBD1
j_gene: TRBJ1-5
CDR3nt: TGTGCCAGCACCGCGGGACAGCTATACAATCAGCCCCAGCATTTT
CDR3aa: CASTAGQLYNQPQHF

abundance: NA
v_gene: TRBV5-4
d_gene: NA
j_gene: TRBJ2-7
CDR3nt: TGTGCCAGCAGCGCCGGACAGATGAGCTCCTACGAGCAGTACTTC
CDR3aa: CASSAGQMSSYEQYF

abundance: NA
v_gene: TRBV9
d_gene: TRBD1
j_gene: TRBJ1-2
CDR3nt: TGTGCCAGCAGCGACGGACAGGGGGTGCCGGGGGGCTACACCTTC
CDR3aa: CASSDGQGVPGGYTF

abundance: NA
v_gene: TRBV24-1
d_gene: TRBD1
j_gene: TRBJ1-1
CDR3nt: TGTGCCACCAGTGATGGACAGGGTGGGACTGAAGCTTTCTTT
CDR3aa: CATSDGQGGTEAFF

abundance: NA
v_gene: TRBV29-1
d_gene: TRBD1
j_gene: TRBJ1-1
CDR3nt: TGCAGCGTTGTCGGGACAGGTAACACTGAAGCTTTCTTT
CDR3aa: CSVVGTGNTEAFF

abundance: NA
v_gene: TRBV7-3
d_gene: NA
j_gene: TRBJ1-1
CDR3nt: TGTGCCAGCAGCAAACAGGGCGTGAACACTGAAGCTTTCTTT
CDR3aa: CASSKQGVNTEAFF